This T cell receptor (beta chain) was captured in a study of cytomegalovirus exposure and HLA in healthy donors. PCR involved 60 Vbeta and 13 Jbeta primers. Source study methods: About 11 million of the 80 million or so unique TCR beta chains counted in a later analysis were shared. Using immunoSEQ multiplex PCR, the repertoire was profiled, and TCRdb retains in-frame clones only, with some absent. That table gives V, J and clone size, and the DNA gave D and trimming. The sample contains about 160,000 clones, about 85% of which appear only once. Trimming pared 5 bases from V and 8 bases from J, leaving 15 bases between. Germline CDR1 reads MDHEN; CDR2 reads SYDVKM. The CDR3 sequence is 13 residues long.

The V gene is TRBV28, the J gene TRBJ1-1, with D tentatively TRBD1 (6 bases). Sequenced sample: PBMCs. The source is a man in his fifties or sixties in good health and CMV-seropositive. In nucleotides, the CDR3 is TGTGCCAGCAGTCTTAATGGACAGATCGAAGCTTTCTTT. It specifies CASSLNGQIEAFF.